Presented here are 12 T cell receptor beta chains from one specimen sequenced in a study of glioma-infiltrating T cells. Amplification of TCR alpha and beta CDR3 regions from RNA used iRepertoire nested multiplex PCR. MiXCR, applied by TCRdb to the multiplex PCR reads, yields one record per CDR3 protein. The sample contains under 150,000 distinct CDR3 sequences, roughly 43% of which appear only once. Sequences were obtained from glioma tissue, nonneoplastic brain tissue, or PBMCs (not recorded which). These receptors originate from a human donor with low-grade glioma or glioblastoma, undergoing nonglioma brain surgery, or in good health (not recorded which).

Only a few counts were recorded for this clonotype. The genes are TRBV7-2 and TRBJ2-7; D not resolved. CDR3 size: 12 residues. Trimming removed 2 bases at V and 5 bases at J, with 7 bases between. Germline V CDR1 and CDR2: SGHTA, FQGNSA. In DNA, the CDR3 is TGTGCCAGCAGCTTATCTGGAGACGAGCAGTACTTC. Its protein is CASSLSGDEQYF. Using reference TRBV7-2 and TRBJ2-7 for the parts outside the CDR3, the full variable domain is GAGVSQSPSNKVTEKGKDVELRCDPISGHTALYWYRQSLGQGLEFLIYFQGNSAPDKSGLPSDRFSAERTGGSVSTLTIQRTQQEDSAVYLCASSLSGDEQYFGPGTRLTVT.

Ten or more counts support this clonotype. One end of the junction fails to match germline, which may point to a read error. The chain recombines TRBV6-2 or TRBV6-3 with TRBJ1-2; D gene unclear. There are 11 residues in the CDR3. CDR1 is MNHEY and CDR2 is SVGEGT in the germline V gene. CDR3 loop: CASSKDRISAF. The DNA of the CDR3 is TGTGCCAGCAGTAAGGACCGCATAAGTGCCTTC.

This chain uses TRBV10-3 with TRBJ1-1, with a weak D call TRBD1 (6 bases). The V gene's germline CDR1 is ENHRY and CDR2 SYGVKD. Trimming pared 7 bases from V and 4 bases from J, leaving 25 bases between. This CDR3 has 17 residues. The CDR3 coding sequence is TGTGCCATCACCGGGGTTCCGGGACGGGAGACAGGCACTGAAGCTTTCTTT. Protein: CAITGVPGRETGTEAFF.

In DNA, the CDR3 is TGTGCCAGCAGTGACAGGGGGCTCGGTCAGCCCCAGCATTTT. Translation gives CASSDRGLGQPQHF. The rearrangement links TRBV6-1 to TRBJ1-5; 8 positions match TRBD1. Germline lookup yields CDR1 MNHNS and CDR2 SASEGT. The CDR3 consists of 14 residues. V dropped 3 bases and J dropped 6; count of bases not matched to a gene: 4.

This clonotype was observed a handful of times. CDR3 loop: CASSSSGGVYTEAFF. CDR3 nucleotide sequence: TGTGCCAGCAGTTCATCAGGGGGCGTATACACTGAAGCTTTCTTT. This chain uses TRBV6-1 with TRBJ1-1; 8 bases agree with TRBD1. V shed 5 bases, J shed 3 bases, and the junction held 8 bases outside the gene matches. CDR1 and CDR2 from the germline V gene are MNHNS and SASEGT. The CDR3 length is 15 residues.

The chain links TRBV7-8 to TRBJ2-1; D is unclear. CDR1 and CDR2 from the germline V gene are SGHVS and FQNEAQ. This CDR3 has 13 residues. The V end lost 5 bases, the J end lost 10 bases, and 15 bases lay between the germline ends. CDR3 sequence: CASSDYQAGEQFF. In DNA form, the CDR3 reads TGTGCCAGCAGCGATTACCAGGCAGGCGAGCAGTTCTTC.

This chain uses TRBV6-1 with TRBJ1-1; TRBD1 aligns across 12 bases. Germline V CDR1 and CDR2: MNHNS, SASEGT. Losses at the gene ends were 5 bases for V and 4 bases for J; bases not matched to a gene: 8. The CDR3 consists of 16 residues. CDR3 in amino acids: CASSQRDRGPSTEAFF. The DNA for the CDR3 is TGTGCCAGCAGTCAGAGGGACAGGGGGCCTAGCACTGAAGCTTTCTTT.

CDR3 in DNA: TGCAGTGCTAGGGAGCCTCGGGGACAGGGAGGCAATCAGCCCCAGCATTTT. It specifies CSAREPRGQGGNQPQHF. The V gene is TRBV20-1, the J gene TRBJ1-5; 9 bases map to TRBD1. Germline trimming cut 3 bases from V and 2 bases from J; bases unmatched to any gene: 11. The germline V gene encodes CDR1 DFQATT and CDR2 SNEGSKA (reference sequence). This CDR3 is built from 17 residues.

This clonotype was detected only a few times. The chain combines TRBV2 with TRBJ1-5; the D is unclear. The germline V gene has CDR1 SNHLY and CDR2 FYNNEI. The CDR3 is 14 amino acids. Trimming left V 0 bases short and J 0 bases short, with 3 bases between. Written as DNA, the CDR3 is TGTGCCAGCAGTGAAGCCTATAGCAATCAGCCCCAGCATTTT. It specifies CASSEAYSNQPQHF.

This clonotype was observed a few times. The chain uses TRBV29-1 and TRBJ2-1; 8 positions match TRBD2. There are 16 residues in the CDR3. Germline V gives CDR1 SQVTM, CDR2 ANQGSEA. The V and J ends lost 7 bases and 0 bases, in that order; junction bases with no gene match: 11. The CDR3 nucleotides read TGCAGCGGAGAAGCGGGGGTCACTCGCTCCTACAATGAGCAGTTCTTC. This sequence encodes CSGEAGVTRSYNEQFF.

The genes are TRBV18 and TRBJ1-1, with no clear D. The CDR3 is 14 residues long. Between the trimmed V and J ends, which lost 4 bases and 0 bases, there was a span of 9 bases. Germline CDR1 and CDR2: KGHSH and LQKENI. CDR3 protein: CASSQGMMNTEAFF. The CDR3 region has the DNA TGTGCCAGCTCACAGGGCATGATGAACACTGAAGCTTTCTTT. Complete variable domain (other parts from reference TRBV18 and TRBJ1-1): NAGVMQNPRHLVRRRGQEARLRCSPMKGHSHVYWYRQLPEEGLKFMVYLQKENIIDESGMPKERFSAEFPKEGPSILRIQQVVRGDSAAYFCASSQGMMNTEAFFGQGTRLTVV.

The table lists this clonotype with a few counts. This chain joins TRBV20-1 and TRBJ1-2, with D maybe TRBD1 (6 bases). This CDR3 spans 12 amino acids. V lost 6 bases and J 1 base, leaving 9 bases between the germline ends. Germline CDR1 and CDR2: DFQATT and SNEGSKA (reference sequence). CDR3 bases: TGCAGTGCCCCCAGGGGTAACTATGGCTACACCTTC. It yields the protein CSAPRGNYGYTF.